This is a list of T cell receptor beta chains from one sample in a study of OX40 agonist ivuxolimab in advanced cancers. Sequenced by immunoSEQ multiplex PCR; TCRdb stores in-frame clones only, minus some. The data contain some 17,000 clones, around four fifths of them singletons. The source material was CD4+ or CD8+ T cells sorted from blood, sampled in a trial of the OX40 agonist ivuxolimab. The receptors here all came from an adult with an advanced solid tumor such as melanoma, head and neck, liver or kidney cancer. The CDR3 runs from the conserved cysteine through the conserved F or W. A D gene is named only where the DNA matches it firmly. The size of a clone is reported for some rows only, either as once, few or many, or as a class for expanded clones.

-,TRBV28,TRBJ2-7,once,TGTGCCACCGTAAGGGGCTACGAGCAGTACTTC,CATVRGYEQYF
-,TRBV19,TRBJ1-4,once,TGTGCCAGTACCTCCGTTGCAACTAATGAAAAACTGTTTTTT,CASTSVATNEKLFF
TRBD2,TRBV4-1,TRBJ2-1,-,TGCGCCAGCAGCCAATGGACTAGCGGGGCCTACAATGAGCAGTTCTTC,CASSQWTSGAYNEQFF
-,TRBV10-2,TRBJ2-5,-,TGCGCCAGTCGAGGGGTGGGCCAAGAGACCCAGTACTTC,CASRGVGQETQYF
TRBD1,TRBV4-2,TRBJ1-1,few,TGTGCCAGCAGCCAAGCCGGACAGGGGCCGAACACTGAAGCTTTCTTT,CASSQAGQGPNTEAFF
-,TRBV11-2,TRBJ2-3,-,TGTGCCAGCAGCTTCCTGGGGGGCACAGATACGCAGTATTTT,CASSFLGGTDTQYF
TRBD2,TRBV7-9,TRBJ2-7,-,TGTGCCAGCAGCTTAACTTCTAGCGGGAGAACCCACGAGCAGTACTTC,CASSLTSSGRTHEQYF
-,TRBV4-1,TRBJ1-1,-,TGCGCCAGCAGCCAAGAACCAGGGCAAGAAGCTTTCTTT,CASSQEPGQEAFF
-,TRBV19,TRBJ2-1,-,TGTGCCAGTAGTATACGACCTGGGGCCTACAATGAGCAGTTCTTC,CASSIRPGAYNEQFF
TRBD1,TRBV12-5,TRBJ2-1,once,TGTGCTAGTGGCCCCGGGACAGGGGGTCCGGATGAGCAGTTCTTC,CASGPGTGGPDEQFF
TRBD2,TRBV6-5,TRBJ2-1,-,TGTGCCAGCAGCTGGAGCGGGGAGTACAATGAGCAGTTCTTC,CASSWSGEYNEQFF
TRBD2,TRBV27,TRBJ2-2,few,TGTGCCAGGGAGGGGACTAGCGGAAACACCGGGGAGCTGTTTTTT,CAREGTSGNTGELFF
-,TRBV27,TRBJ1-1,-,TGTGCCAGCACCACAAGGGGGGGAATGAACACTGAAGCTTTCTTT,CASTTRGGMNTEAFF
-,TRBV6-1,TRBJ2-7,few,TGTGCCAGCAGTGAATTGTCCGGGAGCAGCGAGCAGTACTTC,CASSELSGSSEQYF
TRBD1,TRBV29-1,TRBJ2-7,-,TGCAGCGTGGGACAGTCCTACGAGCAGTACTTC,CSVGQSYEQYF
-,TRBV7-9,TRBJ2-3,-,TGTGCCAGCAGCTTAGAAGGAACAGATACGCAGTATTTT,CASSLEGTDTQYF
TRBD1,TRBV4-2,TRBJ1-1,-,TGTGCCAGCAGTCCCCGGACAGGCCGAACTGAAGCTTTCTTT,CASSPRTGRTEAFF
-,TRBV28,TRBJ1-4,-,TGTGCCAGCAGTTTATCGGATGAAAAACTGTTTTTT,CASSLSDEKLFF
-,TRBV15,TRBJ1-1,-,TGTGCCACCAGCAGACCCCTCTCGCTGGGGCCGAACACTGAAGCTTTCTTT,CATSRPLSLGPNTEAFF
-,TRBV30,TRBJ2-7,once,TGTGCCTGGAGTTCGGGGGTTGGGTCCTACGAGCAGTACTTC,CAWSSGVGSYEQYF
-,TRBV27,TRBJ1-1,-,TGTGCCAGCAGTTTCGGGCAAGAAGCTTTCTTT,CASSFGQEAFF
-,TRBV5-4,TRBJ1-1,-,TGTGCCAGCAGCTTGCCGGTGAACACTGAAGCTTTCTTT,CASSLPVNTEAFF
-,TRBV6-6,TRBJ2-1,once,TGTGCCAGCAGCCCAGGGGGGGGGTCCTACAATGAGCAGTTCTTC,CASSPGGGSYNEQFF